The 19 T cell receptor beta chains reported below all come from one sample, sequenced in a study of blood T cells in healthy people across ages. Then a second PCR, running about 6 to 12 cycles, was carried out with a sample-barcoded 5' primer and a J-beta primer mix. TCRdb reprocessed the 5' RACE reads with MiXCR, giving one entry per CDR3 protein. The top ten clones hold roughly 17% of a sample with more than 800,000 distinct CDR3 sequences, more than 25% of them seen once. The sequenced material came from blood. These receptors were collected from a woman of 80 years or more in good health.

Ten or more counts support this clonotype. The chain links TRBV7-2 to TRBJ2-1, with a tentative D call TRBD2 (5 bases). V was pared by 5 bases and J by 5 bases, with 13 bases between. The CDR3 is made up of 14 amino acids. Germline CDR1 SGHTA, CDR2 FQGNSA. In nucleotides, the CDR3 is TGTGCCAGCAGCACCCGCACGGGGAACAATGAGCAGTTCTTC. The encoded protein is CASSTRTGNNEQFF.

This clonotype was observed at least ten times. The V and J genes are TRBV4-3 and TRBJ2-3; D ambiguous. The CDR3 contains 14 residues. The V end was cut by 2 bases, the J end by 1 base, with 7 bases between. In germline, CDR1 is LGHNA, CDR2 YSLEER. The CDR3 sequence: CASSQSWGTDTQYF. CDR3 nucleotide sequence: TGCGCCAGCAGCCAAAGCTGGGGCACAGATACGCAGTATTTT.

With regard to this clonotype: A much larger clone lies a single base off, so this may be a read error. The CDR3 is CASSSINIGETQYF. Written as DNA, the CDR3 is TGCGCCAGCAGCTCGATCAACATTGGAGAGACCCAGTACTTC. V gene TRBV5-1 combines with J gene TRBJ2-7; no definite D call. Near its end, the DNA agrees better with TRBJ2-5, so the J call may be wrong. Germline-derived CDR1 and CDR2 are SGHRS and YFSETQ. The length of the CDR3 is 14 residues.

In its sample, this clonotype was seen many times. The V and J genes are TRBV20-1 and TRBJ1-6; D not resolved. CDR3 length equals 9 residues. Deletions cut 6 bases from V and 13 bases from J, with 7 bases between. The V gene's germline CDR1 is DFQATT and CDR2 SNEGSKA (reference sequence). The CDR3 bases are TGCAGTGCCCTTATCCCCCTCCACTTT. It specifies CSALIPLHF.

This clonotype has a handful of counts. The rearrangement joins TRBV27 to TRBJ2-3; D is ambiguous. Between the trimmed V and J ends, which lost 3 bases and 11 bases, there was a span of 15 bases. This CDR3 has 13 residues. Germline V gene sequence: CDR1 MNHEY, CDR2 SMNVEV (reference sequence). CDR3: CASSLGHLGMQYF. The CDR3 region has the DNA TGTGCCAGCAGTTTGGGTCACCTGGGGATGCAGTATTTT.

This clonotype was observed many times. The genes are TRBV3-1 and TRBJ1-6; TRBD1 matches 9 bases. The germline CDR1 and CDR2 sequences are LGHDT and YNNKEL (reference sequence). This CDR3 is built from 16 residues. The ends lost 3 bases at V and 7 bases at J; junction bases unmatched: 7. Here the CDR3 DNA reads TGTGCCAGCAGCCATTCGGACAGGGGTGTGAATTCACCCCTCCACTTT. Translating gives CASSHSDRGVNSPLHF.

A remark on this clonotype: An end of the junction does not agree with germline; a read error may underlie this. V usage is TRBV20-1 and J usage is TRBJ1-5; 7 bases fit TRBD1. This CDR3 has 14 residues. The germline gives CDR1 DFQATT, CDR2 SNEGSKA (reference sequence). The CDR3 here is CSAPGQEGFQPHHF. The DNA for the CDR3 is TGCAGTGCCCCAGGACAGGAGGGCTTTCAGCCCCATCATTTT.

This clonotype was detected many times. CDR3 nucleotides: TGTGCCAGCAGCTTAGTTTGGGGGTTTCAAACAGATACGCAGTATTTT. Its protein product is CASSLVWGFQTDTQYF. The chain is built from TRBV7-2 and TRBJ2-3, with D perhaps matching TRBD1 or TRBD2 (5 bases each). Trimming cost V 1 base and J 3 bases, with 14 bases left between them. The CDR3 spans 16 residues. Germline V gene sequence: CDR1 SGHTA, CDR2 FQGNSA.

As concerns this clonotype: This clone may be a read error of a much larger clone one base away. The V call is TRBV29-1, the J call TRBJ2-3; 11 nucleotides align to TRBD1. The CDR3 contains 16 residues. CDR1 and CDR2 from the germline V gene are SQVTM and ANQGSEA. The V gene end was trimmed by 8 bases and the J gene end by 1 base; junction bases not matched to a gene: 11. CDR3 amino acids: CSMWSRDRGGTDTQYF. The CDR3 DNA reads TGCAGCATGTGGTCCCGGGACAGGGGGGGCACAGATACGCAGTATTTT.

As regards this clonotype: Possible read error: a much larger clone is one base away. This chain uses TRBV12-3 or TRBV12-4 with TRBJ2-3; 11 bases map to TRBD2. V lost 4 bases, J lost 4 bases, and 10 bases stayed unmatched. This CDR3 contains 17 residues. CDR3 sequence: CASSWGGTSGSADTQYF. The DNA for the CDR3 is TGTGCCAGCAGTTGGGGAGGGACTAGCGGTAGCGCAGATACGCAGTATTTT.

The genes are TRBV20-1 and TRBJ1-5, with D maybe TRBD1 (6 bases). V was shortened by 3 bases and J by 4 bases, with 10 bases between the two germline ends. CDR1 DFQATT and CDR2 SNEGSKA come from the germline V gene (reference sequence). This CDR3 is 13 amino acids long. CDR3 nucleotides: TGCAGTGCTAGTTCACAGGGAAATCAGCCCCAGCATTTT. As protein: CSASSQGNQPQHF.

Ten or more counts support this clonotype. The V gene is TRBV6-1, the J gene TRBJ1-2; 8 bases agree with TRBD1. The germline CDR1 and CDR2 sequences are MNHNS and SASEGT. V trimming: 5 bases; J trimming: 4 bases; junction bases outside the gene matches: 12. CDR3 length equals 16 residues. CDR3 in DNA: TGTGCCAGCAGTATAGGACAGGGAAATGTAGTCTATGGCTACACCTTC. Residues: CASSIGQGNVVYGYTF.

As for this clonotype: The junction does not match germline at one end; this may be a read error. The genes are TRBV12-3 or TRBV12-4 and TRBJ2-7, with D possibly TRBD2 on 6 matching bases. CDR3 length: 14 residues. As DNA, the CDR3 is TGTGCCAGCAGCTTAGGGGAGGACCCCTACGAGCAGTACTTC. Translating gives CASSLGEDPYEQYF.

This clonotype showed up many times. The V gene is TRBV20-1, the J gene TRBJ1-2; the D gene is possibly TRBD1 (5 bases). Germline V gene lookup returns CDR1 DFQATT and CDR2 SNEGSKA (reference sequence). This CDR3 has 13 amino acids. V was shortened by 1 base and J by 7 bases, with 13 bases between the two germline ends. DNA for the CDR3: TGCAGTGCTAGAGTCCCGGGGGTCAGTGGCTACACCTTC. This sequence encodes CSARVPGVSGYTF.

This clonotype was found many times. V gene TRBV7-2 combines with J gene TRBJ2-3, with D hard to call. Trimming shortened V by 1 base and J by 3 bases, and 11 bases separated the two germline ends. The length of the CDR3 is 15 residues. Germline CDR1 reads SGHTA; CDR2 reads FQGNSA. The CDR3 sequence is CASSLGQATTDTQYF. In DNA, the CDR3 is TGTGCCAGCAGCTTAGGGCAAGCAACAACAGATACGCAGTATTTT.

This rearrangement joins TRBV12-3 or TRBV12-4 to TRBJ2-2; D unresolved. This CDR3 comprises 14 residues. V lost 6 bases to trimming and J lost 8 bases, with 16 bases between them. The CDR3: CASRGRRLSGELFF. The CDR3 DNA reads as TGTGCCAGCAGGGGAAGACGTTTAAGTGGGGAGCTGTTTTTT.

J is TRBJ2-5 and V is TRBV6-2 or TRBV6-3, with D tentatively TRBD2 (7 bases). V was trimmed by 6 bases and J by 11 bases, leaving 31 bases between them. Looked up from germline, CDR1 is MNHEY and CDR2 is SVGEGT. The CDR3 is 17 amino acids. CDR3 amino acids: CASRYNGGARAYNEQYF. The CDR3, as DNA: TGTGCCAGCAGGTATAATGGGGGGGCCCGGGCCTACAATGAGCAGTACTTC.

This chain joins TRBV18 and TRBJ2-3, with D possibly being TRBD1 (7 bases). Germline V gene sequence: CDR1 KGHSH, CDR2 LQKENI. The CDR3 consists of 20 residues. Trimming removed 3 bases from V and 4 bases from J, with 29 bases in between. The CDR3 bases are TGTGCCAGCTCACCCTCCATGGGACAGAATCGAGGCAAGCGGGCAGATACGCAGTATTTT. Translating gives CASSPSMGQNRGKRADTQYF.

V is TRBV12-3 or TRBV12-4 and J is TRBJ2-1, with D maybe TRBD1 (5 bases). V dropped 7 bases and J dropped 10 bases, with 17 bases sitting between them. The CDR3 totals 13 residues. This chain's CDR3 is CASIQGENPEQFF. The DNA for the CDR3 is TGTGCCAGCATACAAGGGGAAAATCCGGAGCAGTTCTTC.